This T cell receptor (beta chain) was captured by sequencing in a study of blood T cells in healthy people across ages (dated by TCRdb to about 2015). With respect to the entire study: In model experiments, template switching captured about one uniquely barcoded TCR beta cDNA molecule for every two T cells. To avoid experimental bias, donors of different ages were spread randomly across the sequencing lanes. Four age groups were formed from the donors: young (average roughly 15 years), middle-aged (around 41), aged (about 62) and long-lived (about 80). For two donors (one aged 18 to 30 and one aged 80 or older), the study analyzed two additional independent replicas of 1 million unique cDNA reads from the same blood draw. To track age-related changes in TCR beta repertoire diversity, the study relied on deep sequencing normalized with unique cDNA molecular identifiers.

The approximately 39 donors, aged about 6 to 95 years, were systemically healthy Caucasian individuals from Russia. Each donor gave 8 to 10 milliliters of peripheral blood, drawn into EDTA-treated Vacutainer tubes. Ficoll-Paque density-gradient centrifugation was used to isolate PBMCs, with at least 7 million obtained per sample. Trizol reagent was used to extract total RNA from PBMCs, with at least 6 micrograms per sample. Naive CD45RAhigh/CD27high T cell percentages were measured by flow cytometry on a PBMC aliquot from every donor. The protocol used for the library was 5' RACE. Sequencing took place on an Illumina HiSeq 2500. A second roughly 6 to 12 cycle PCR used a sample-barcoded 5' primer and a J-beta primer mix. Each TCR beta cDNA molecule received a unique molecular identifier from a template-switch 5' adaptor carrying 12 random nucleotides. Each sample yielded at least 3 million CDR3-containing paired-end reads. First-strand cDNA synthesis was performed from all RNA using the Mint cDNA synthesis kit, with priming by a TRBC-specific oligonucleotide. Following uracil-DNA glycosylase treatment, a first 18-cycle PCR with universal primers M1SS and BC2_uni_R was performed on all cDNA. Turning to the authors' computational methods: Normalization of each sample was performed by random selection of 1 million high-quality reads, each carrying a distinct molecular identifier. Instead of being binned into consensus sequences, reads with shared molecular identifiers were discarded. MiTCR, set to a Q25 quality threshold and the strictest error-elimination algorithm, was used for CDR3 identification, clonotype clustering and error correction. A nonparametric unseen species model using Euler transformation provided a lower-bound estimate of total TCR beta diversity. The raw public reads went through TCRdb reprocessing: fastp at Q25, MiXCR clone calling, in-frame beta chains kept. Rows with one shared CDR3 protein collapse into an entry with the most common genes and DNA. The V and J calls here are based on TCRdb, not the publication. For this sample the table gives about 1.4 million distinct CDR3 sequences, of which approximately 63% were detected only once. Of the sample, 5.5% to 8% is held by the ten largest clones.

Concerning this clonotype itself: The specificity of this receptor is unknown. Per-nucleotide qualities are absent, and no much larger clonotype sits a single base away.

The cysteine opens and the phenylalanine closes a CDR3 of 15 amino acids. Here the CDR3 DNA is all that survives: 45 bases in frame from base 1. V is shortened by 11 bases, J by 1 base, and the region joining them spans 20 bases. On the study overall, not on this receptor specifically: The long-lived group showed more naive CD4+ T cells, fewer expanded clones and increased TCR diversity than the aged group, suggesting age selection. A strong correlation was found between observed TCR beta diversity and the percentage of naive T cells measured by flow cytometry. Estimates of total diversity from one million sequenced T cells were regarded as lower bounds and underestimates. As age increased, observed TCR beta diversity per million T cells dropped in a roughly linear way, and a significant reduction was already evident by age 40. Because profiling used bulk unsorted PBMCs, naive and antigen-experienced compartments could not be compared conclusively. Because the CMV infection status of the donors was unknown, age-related changes in expanded clonotypes may potentially have been confounded.

The chain is encoded by TRBV23-1 joined to TRBJ1-1; the D gene is perhaps TRBD1, from 5 matching bases. TRBV23-1 counts as an open reading frame of uncertain function. Input material: blood. This sequence originates from a man between 18 and 35 years old in good health. The base sequence is TGCGCCGGCTCTCTGGGGGTATGGTCGAACACTGAAGCTTTCTTT. Its protein is CAGSLGVWSNTEAFF.